The next 5 T cell receptor beta chains were all read from a single sample in a study of OX40 agonist ivuxolimab in advanced cancers. Data came from immunoSEQ multiplex PCR; TCRdb stores just in-frame clones and leaves some out. The sample shows approximately 58,000 clones, around 83% of them seen only once. The sample in question was CD4+ or CD8+ T cells sorted from blood, obtained in a trial of the OX40 agonist ivuxolimab. These receptor sequences come from an adult with an advanced solid tumor such as melanoma, head and neck, liver or kidney cancer.

DNA of the CDR3: TGTGCCAGCAGATCGGACAGGGGGCGATTCGTTCAGCCCCAGCATTTT. It yields the protein CASRSDRGRFVQPQHF. The rearrangement uses TRBV28 and TRBJ1-5, with 11 bases fitting TRBD1. This CDR3 contains 16 residues. The germline V gene has CDR1 MDHEN and CDR2 SYDVKM. Trimming took 6 bases from V and 6 from J; bases not matched to a gene: 10.

The V call is TRBV7-2, the J call TRBJ2-7, with TRBD1 matching 7 bases. The CDR3 spans 19 residues. CDR1 and CDR2 (germline): SGHTA, FQGNSA. V gave up 5 bases and J gave up 6 bases; unmatched junction bases: 25. CDR3 sequence reads: CASSTPLRQGWESVFEQYF. The CDR3 DNA sequence: TGTGCCAGCAGCACTCCACTCCGACAGGGTTGGGAAAGTGTTTTCGAGCAGTACTTC.

In regard to this clone: Other nucleotide sequences from this sample produce the same CDR3. The chain is built from TRBV7-8 and TRBJ1-5; D may be TRBD1 (5 bases). Germline lookup yields CDR1 SGHVS and CDR2 FQNEAQ. The CDR3 sequence is 16 residues long. The germline V and J ends were trimmed by 2 bases and 0 bases, with 11 bases remaining between them. DNA for the CDR3: TGTGCCAGCAGCTTACGGGCGGGGGATAGCAATCAGCCCCAGCATTTT. It encodes CASSLRAGDSNQPQHF.

The chain couples TRBV9 to TRBJ2-7; 7 bases are a match to TRBD1. The V gene end was trimmed by 3 bases and the J gene end by 6 bases; junction bases not matched to a gene: 6. Germline V gene sequence: CDR1 SGDLS, CDR2 YYNGEE. CDR3 length: 13 residues. CDR3 sequence: CASSGRQGPEQYF. CDR3 in DNA: TGTGCCAGCAGCGGTCGACAGGGCCCCGAGCAGTACTTC.

The rearrangement joins TRBV7-9 to TRBJ2-3; D call uncertain. The CDR3 has 16 residues. Trimming pared 1 base from V and 1 base from J, leaving 12 bases between. Germline loops: CDR1 SEHNR, CDR2 FQNEAQ (reference sequence). CDR3 protein: CASSLEVPSGTDTQYF. CDR3 in DNA: TGTGCCAGCAGCTTAGAGGTCCCTTCTGGCACAGATACGCAGTATTTT.